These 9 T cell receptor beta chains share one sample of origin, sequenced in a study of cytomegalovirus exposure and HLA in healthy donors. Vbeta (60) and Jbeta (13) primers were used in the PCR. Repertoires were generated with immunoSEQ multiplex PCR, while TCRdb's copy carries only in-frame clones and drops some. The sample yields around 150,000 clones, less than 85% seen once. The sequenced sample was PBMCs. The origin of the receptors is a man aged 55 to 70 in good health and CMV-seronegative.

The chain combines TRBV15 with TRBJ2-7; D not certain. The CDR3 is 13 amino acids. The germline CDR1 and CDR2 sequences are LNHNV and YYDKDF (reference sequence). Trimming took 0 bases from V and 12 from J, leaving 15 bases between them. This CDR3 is CATSREGRGVTYF. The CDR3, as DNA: TGTGCCACCAGCAGAGAGGGTAGAGGTGTGACGTACTTC.

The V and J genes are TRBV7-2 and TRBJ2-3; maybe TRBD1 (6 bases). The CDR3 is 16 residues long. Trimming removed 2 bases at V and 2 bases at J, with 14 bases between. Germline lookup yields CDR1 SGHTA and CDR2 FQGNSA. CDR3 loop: CASSLLQGGNTDTQYF. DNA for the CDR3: TGTGCCAGCAGCTTACTTCAAGGGGGAAACACAGATACGCAGTATTTT.

The chain's CDR3 is CASSLSHRGGAVDTQYF. The CDR3 bases are TGTGCCAGCAGCTTAAGTCATCGCGGGGGGGCCGTAGATACGCAGTATTTT. The V and J genes are TRBV7-2 and TRBJ2-3; 9 bases fit TRBD2. Germline V gene sequence: CDR1 SGHTA, CDR2 FQGNSA. The CDR3 covers 17 residues. The junction had 11 bases not matched to a gene; V was cut back by 2 bases and J by 5 bases.

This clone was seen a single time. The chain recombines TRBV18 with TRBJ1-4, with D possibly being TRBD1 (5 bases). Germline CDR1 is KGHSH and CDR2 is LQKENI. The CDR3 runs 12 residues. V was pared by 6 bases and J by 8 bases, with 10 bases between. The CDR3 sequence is CASSRQKEKLFF. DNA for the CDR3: TGTGCCAGCTCGCGACAGAAGGAAAAACTGTTTTTT.

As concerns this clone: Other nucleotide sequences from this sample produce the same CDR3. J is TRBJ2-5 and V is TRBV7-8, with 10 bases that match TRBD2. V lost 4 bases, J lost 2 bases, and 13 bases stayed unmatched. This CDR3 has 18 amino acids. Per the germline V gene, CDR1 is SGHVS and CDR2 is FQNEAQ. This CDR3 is CASSSRGLAGALQETQYF. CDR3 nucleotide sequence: TGTGCCAGCAGCTCCCGCGGGCTAGCGGGGGCCCTACAAGAGACCCAGTACTTC.

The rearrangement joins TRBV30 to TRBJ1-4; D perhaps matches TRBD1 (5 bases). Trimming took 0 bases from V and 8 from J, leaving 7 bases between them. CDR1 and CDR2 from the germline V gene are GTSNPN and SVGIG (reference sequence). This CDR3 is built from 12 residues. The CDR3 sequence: CAWSVRQEKLFF. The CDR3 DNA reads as TGTGCCTGGAGTGTACGACAGGAAAAACTGTTTTTT.

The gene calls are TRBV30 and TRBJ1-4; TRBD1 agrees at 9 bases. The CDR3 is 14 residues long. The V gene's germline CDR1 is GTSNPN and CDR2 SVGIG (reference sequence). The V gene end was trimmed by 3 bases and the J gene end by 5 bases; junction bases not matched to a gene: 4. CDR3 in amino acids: CAWRTGGGNEKLFF. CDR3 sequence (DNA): TGTGCCTGGAGGACAGGGGGTGGGAATGAAAAACTGTTTTTT.

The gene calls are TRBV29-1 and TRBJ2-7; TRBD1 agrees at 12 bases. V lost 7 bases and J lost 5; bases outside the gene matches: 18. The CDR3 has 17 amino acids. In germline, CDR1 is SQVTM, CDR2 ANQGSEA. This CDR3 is CSADLQTGTGGPNEQYF. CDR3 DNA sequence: TGCAGCGCCGACCTACAGACCGGGACAGGGGGCCCGAACGAGCAGTACTTC.

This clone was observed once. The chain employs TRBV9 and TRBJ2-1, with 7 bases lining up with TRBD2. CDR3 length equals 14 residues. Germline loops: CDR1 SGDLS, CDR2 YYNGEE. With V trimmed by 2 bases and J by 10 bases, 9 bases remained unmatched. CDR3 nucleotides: TGTGCCAGCAGCGTTGGGCTAGCGGTTAGGGAGCAGTTCTTC. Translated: CASSVGLAVREQFF.